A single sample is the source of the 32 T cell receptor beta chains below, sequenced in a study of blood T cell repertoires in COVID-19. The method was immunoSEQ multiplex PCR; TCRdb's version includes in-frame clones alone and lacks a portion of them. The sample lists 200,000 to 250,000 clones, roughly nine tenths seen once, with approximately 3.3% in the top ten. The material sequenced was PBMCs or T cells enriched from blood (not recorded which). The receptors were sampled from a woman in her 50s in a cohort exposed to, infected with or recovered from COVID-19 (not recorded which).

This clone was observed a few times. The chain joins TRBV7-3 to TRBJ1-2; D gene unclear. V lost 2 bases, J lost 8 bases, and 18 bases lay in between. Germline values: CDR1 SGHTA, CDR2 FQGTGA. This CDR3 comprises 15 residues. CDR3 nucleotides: TGTGCCAGCAGCTTACGTTTGGGAGTCGCTTGGGGCTACACCTTC. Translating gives CASSLRLGVAWGYTF.

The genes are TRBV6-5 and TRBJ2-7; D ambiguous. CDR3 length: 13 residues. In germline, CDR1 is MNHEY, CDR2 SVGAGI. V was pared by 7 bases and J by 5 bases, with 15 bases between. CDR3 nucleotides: TGTGCCAGCACGAGCGATAACGTCGACGAGCAGTACTTC. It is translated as CASTSDNVDEQYF.

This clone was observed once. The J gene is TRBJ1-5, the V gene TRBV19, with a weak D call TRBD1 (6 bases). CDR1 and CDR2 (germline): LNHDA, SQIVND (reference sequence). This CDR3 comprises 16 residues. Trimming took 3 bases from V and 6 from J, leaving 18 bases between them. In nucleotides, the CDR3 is TGTGCCAGTAGTATCGGAGGGGGGGCATCTTCTCAGCCCCAGCATTTT. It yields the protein CASSIGGGASSQPQHF.

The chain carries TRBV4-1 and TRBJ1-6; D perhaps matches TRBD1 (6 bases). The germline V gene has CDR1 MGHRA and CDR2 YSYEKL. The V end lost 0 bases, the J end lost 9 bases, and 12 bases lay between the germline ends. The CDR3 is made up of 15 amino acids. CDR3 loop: CASSQEQGFSSPLHF. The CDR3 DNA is TGCGCCAGCAGCCAAGAACAGGGATTTTCTTCACCCCTCCACTTT.

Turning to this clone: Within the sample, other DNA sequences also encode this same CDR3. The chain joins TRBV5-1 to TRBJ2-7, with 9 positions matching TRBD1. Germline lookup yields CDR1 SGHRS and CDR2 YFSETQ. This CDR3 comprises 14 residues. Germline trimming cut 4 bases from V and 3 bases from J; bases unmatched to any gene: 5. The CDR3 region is CASSLRDRVYEQYF. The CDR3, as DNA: TGCGCCAGCAGCCTCCGGGACAGGGTCTACGAGCAGTACTTC.

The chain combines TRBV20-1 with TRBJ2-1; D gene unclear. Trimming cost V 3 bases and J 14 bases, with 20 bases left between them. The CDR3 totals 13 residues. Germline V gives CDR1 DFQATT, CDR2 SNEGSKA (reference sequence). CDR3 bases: TGCAGTGCTAGTCGCTTACCAATAGTAAGCGAGTTCTTC. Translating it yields CSASRLPIVSEFF.

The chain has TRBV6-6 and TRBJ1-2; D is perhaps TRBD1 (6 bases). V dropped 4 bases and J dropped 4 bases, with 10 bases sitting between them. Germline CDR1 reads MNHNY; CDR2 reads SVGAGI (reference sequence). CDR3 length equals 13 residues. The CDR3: CASSLLQGYGYTF. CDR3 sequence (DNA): TGTGCCAGCAGTTTGTTACAGGGCTATGGCTACACCTTC.

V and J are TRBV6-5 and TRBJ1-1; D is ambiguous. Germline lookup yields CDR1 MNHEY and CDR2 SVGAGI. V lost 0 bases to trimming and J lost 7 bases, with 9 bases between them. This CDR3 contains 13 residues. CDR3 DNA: TGTGCCAGCAGTTACTCGACAAGGTTTGAAGCTTTCTTT. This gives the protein CASSYSTRFEAFF.

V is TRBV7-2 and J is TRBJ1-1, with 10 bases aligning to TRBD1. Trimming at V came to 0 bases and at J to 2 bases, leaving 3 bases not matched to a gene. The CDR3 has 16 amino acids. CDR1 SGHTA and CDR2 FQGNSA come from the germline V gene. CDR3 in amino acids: CASSLAVTGGNTEAFF. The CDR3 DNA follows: TGTGCCAGCAGCTTAGCCGTGACAGGGGGCAACACTGAAGCTTTCTTT.

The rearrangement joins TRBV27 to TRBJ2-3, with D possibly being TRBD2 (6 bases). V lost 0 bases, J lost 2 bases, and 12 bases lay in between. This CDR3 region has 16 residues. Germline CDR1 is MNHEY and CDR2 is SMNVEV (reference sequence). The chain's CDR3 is CASSLSMRGVTDTQYF. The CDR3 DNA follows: TGTGCCAGCAGTTTATCCATGCGGGGTGTCACAGATACGCAGTATTTT.

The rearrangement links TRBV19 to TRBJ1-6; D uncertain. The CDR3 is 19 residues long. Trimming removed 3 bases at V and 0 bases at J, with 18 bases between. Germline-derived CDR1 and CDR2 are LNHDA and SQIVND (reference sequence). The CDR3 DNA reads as TGTGCCAGTAGTATTACGGTGGGTTACGGGAGCTCCTATAATTCACCCCTCCACTTT. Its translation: CASSITVGYGSSYNSPLHF.

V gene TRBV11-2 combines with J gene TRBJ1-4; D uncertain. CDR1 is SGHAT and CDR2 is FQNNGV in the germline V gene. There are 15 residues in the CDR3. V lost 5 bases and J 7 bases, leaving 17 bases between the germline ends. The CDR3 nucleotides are TGTGCCAGCAGCGGGCGAAGTTCTGTCAGTGAAAAACTGTTTTTT. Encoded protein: CASSGRSSVSEKLFF.

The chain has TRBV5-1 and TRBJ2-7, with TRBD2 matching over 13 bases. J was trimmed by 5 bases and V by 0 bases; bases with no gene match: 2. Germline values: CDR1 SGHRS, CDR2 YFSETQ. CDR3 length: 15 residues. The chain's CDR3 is CASSLGTSGGHEQYF. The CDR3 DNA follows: TGCGCCAGCAGCTTGGGGACTAGCGGGGGCCACGAGCAGTACTTC. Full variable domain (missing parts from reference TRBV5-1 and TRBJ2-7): KAGVTQTPRYLIKTRGQQVTLSCSPISGHRSVSWYQQTPGQGLQFLFEYFSETQRNKGNFPGRFSGRQFSNSRSEMNVSTLELGDSALYLCASSLGTSGGHEQYFGPGTRLTVT.

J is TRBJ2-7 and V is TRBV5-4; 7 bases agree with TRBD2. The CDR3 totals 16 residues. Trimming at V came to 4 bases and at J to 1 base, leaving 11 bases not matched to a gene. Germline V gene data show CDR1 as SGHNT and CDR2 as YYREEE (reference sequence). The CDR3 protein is CASSPGGGRLSYEQYF. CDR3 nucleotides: TGTGCCAGCAGCCCAGGCGGGGGTCGACTTTCCTACGAGCAGTACTTC.

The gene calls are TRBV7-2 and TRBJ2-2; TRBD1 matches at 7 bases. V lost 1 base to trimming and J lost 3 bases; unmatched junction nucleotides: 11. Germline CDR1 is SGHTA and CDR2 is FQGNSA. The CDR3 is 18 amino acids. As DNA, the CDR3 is TGTGCCAGCAGCTTAGGTTTGGGACGGGACAGATACACCGGGGAGCTGTTTTTT. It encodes CASSLGLGRDRYTGELFF.

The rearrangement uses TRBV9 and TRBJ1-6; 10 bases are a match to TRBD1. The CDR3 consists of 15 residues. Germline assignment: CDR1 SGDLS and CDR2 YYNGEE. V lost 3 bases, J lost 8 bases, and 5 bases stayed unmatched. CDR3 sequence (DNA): TGTGCCAGCAGCGCGACCGGGACAGGGGATTCACCCCTCCACTTT. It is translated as CASSATGTGDSPLHF.

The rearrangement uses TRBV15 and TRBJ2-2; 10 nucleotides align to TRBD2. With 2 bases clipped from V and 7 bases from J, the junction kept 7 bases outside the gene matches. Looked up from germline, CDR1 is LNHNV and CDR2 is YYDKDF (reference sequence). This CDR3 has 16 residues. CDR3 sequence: CATSRLQAGGNGELFF. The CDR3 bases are TGTGCCACCAGCAGATTACAAGCGGGGGGGAACGGGGAGCTGTTTTTT.

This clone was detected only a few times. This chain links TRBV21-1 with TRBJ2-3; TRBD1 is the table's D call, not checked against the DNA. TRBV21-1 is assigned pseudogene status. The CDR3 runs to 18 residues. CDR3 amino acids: CASISQKEDRAELDTQYF. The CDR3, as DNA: TGTGCCAGCATCTCTCAAAAGGAGGACAGGGCGGAATTGGATACGCAGTATTTT.

Here the CDR3 reads CASSVADGGYNEQFF. The CDR3 DNA reads TGTGCCAGCAGCGTAGCGGACGGGGGGTACAATGAGCAGTTCTTC. V usage is TRBV9 and J usage is TRBJ2-1, with 7 positions matching TRBD2. Germline V gene sequence: CDR1 SGDLS, CDR2 YYNGEE. The CDR3 spans 15 residues. J gave up 4 bases and V 0 bases, and 4 bases lay outside the gene matches.

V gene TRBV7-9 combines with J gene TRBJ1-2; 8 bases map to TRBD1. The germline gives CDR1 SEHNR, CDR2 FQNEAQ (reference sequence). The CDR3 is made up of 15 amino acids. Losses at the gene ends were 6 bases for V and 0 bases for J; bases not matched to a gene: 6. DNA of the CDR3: TGTGCCAGCAGGCCCGGACAGGGAGCTAACTATGGCTACACCTTC. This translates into CASRPGQGANYGYTF.

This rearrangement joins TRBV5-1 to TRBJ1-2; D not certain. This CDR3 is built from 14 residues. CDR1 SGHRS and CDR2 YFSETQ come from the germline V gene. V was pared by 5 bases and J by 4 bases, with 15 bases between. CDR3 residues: CASRFVGEGYGYTF. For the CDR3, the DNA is TGCGCCAGCAGATTCGTCGGGGAAGGCTATGGCTACACCTTC.

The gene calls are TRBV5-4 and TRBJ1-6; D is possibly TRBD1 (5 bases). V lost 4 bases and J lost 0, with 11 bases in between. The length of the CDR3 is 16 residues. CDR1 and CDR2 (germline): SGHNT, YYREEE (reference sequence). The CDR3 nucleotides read TGTGCCAGCAGCGTGGGACGGAGCTCCTATAATTCACCCCTCCACTTT. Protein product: CASSVGRSSYNSPLHF.

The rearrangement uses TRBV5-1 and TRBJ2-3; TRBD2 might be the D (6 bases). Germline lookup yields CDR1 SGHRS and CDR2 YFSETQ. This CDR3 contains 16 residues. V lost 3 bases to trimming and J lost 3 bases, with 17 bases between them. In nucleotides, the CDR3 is TGCGCCAGCAGCTCGGAGGGGCAGGCGGGGACAGATACGCAGTATTTT. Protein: CASSSEGQAGTDTQYF.

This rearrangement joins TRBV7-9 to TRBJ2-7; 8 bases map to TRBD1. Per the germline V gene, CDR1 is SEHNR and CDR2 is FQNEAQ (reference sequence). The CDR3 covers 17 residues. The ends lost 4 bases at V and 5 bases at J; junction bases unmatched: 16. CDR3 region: CASSSNRGTDGRHEQYF. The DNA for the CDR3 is TGTGCCAGCAGCTCGAACAGGGGGACAGACGGCAGGCACGAGCAGTACTTC.

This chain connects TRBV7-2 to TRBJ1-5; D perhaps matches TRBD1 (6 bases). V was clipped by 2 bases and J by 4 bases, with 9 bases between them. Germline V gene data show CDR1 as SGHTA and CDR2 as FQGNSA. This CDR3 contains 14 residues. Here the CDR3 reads CASSLTTGNQPQHF. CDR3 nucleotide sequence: TGTGCCAGCAGCTTAACCACAGGGAATCAGCCCCAGCATTTT.

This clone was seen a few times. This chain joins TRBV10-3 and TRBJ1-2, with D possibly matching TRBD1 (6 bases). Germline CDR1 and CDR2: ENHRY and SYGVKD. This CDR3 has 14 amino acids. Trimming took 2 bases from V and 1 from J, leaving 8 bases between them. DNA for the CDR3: TGTGCCATCAGTGAGGGACAGATTAACTATGGCTACACCTTC. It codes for CAISEGQINYGYTF.

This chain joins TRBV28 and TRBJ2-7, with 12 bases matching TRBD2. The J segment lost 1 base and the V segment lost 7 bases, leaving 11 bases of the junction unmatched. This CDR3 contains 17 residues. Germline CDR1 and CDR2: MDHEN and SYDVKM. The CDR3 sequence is CASTKRTSGTNSYEQYF. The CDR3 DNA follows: TGTGCCAGCACTAAAAGGACTAGCGGGACAAATTCCTACGAGCAGTACTTC.

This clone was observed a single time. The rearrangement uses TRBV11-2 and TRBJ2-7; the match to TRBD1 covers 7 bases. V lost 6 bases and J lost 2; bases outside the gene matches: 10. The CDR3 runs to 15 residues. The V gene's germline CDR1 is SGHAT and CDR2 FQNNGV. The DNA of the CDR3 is TGTGCCAGCAGGCCAACAGGGGCCGCAACCTACGAGCAGTACTTC. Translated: CASRPTGAATYEQYF.

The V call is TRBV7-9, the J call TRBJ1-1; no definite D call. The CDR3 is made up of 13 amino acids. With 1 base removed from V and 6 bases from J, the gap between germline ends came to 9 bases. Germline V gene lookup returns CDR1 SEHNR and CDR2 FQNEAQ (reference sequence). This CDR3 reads CASSLVRRAEAFF. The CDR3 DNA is TGTGCCAGCAGCTTAGTCCGGCGGGCTGAAGCTTTCTTT.

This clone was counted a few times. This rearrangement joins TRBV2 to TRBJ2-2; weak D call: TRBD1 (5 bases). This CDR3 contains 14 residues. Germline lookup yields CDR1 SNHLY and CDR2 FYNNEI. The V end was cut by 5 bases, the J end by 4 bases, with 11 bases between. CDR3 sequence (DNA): TGTGCCAGCAGTCCGGACACCGGCACCGGGGAGCTGTTTTTT. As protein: CASSPDTGTGELFF.

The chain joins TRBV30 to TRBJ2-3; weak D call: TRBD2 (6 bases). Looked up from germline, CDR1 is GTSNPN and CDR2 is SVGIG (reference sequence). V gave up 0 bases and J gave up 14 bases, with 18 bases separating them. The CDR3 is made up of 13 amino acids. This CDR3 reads CAWSVTAGLGVYF. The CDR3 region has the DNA TGTGCCTGGAGTGTAACGGCGGGATTGGGTGTGTATTTT. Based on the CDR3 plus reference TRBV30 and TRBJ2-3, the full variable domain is SQTIHQWPATLVQPVGSPLSLECTVEGTSNPNLYWYRQAAGRGLQLLFYSVGIGQISSEVPQNLSASRPQDRQFILSSKKLLLSDSGFYLCAWSVTAGLGVYFGPGTRLTVL.

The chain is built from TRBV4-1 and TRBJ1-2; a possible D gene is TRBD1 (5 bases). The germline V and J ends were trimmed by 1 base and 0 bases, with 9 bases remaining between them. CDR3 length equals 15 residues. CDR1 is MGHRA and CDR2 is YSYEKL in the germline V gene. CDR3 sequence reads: CASSQAQGSNYGYTF. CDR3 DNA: TGCGCCAGCAGCCAAGCTCAGGGATCTAACTATGGCTACACCTTC.